This TCR beta chain was observed in a study of blood T cell repertoires in COVID-19. As for the study in general: PBMCs, B-cell-depleted T cells, or T cells were the source of the cDNA or gDNA that made up the material.

CDR1 and CDR2 from the germline V gene are SNHLY and FYNNEI. V gave up 8 bases and J gave up 3 bases, with 19 bases separating them. The CDR3 covers 15 residues. The repertoire was sequenced with immunoSEQ multiplex PCR; TCRdb's copy has only in-frame clones and lacks some. The sample lists about 50,000 clones, 86% occurring once. The rearrangement uses TRBV2 and TRBJ1-1; D possibly corresponds to TRBD1 (6 bases). The source is a man aged 55 to 70 with active or convalescent COVID-19. Sequencing used peripheral blood. This chain's CDR3 is CASGTTGPRDTEAFF. CDR3 DNA sequence: TGTGCCAGCGGTACGACAGGCCCAAGGGACACTGAAGCTTTCTTT.